Included here is one T cell receptor (beta chain) sequence, with context. Resolution of symptoms, clearance, or two negative PCRs was present in recovered Cohort 3 donors. This record belongs to a study of blood T cell repertoires in COVID-19. Turning to the study itself: PBMCs, B-cell-depleted T cells, or T cells provided the cDNA or gDNA that made up the material.

As processed by the authors: Quantification of nucleated cells was approximated via reference gene primer amplification. Data came from immunoSEQ multiplex PCR; TCRdb stores just in-frame clones and leaves some out. V, J and clone size were drawn from that table, and D and trimming were deduced from the DNA. Among 150,000 or so clones listed, about four fifths were seen once. Germline V lookup: CDR1 SEHNR, CDR2 FQNEAQ (reference sequence). This CDR3 region has 15 residues. The trim removed 4 bases at V and 0 bases at J, leaving 0 bases unmatched. Sequencing was done on a sample of PBMCs or T cells enriched from blood (not recorded which). The source of this sequence is a woman aged 60-75 years who had recovered from COVID-19. The chain joins TRBV7-9 to TRBJ1-6, with TRBD1 identical over 7 bases. In DNA form, the CDR3 reads TGTGCCAGCAGCTCAGGGGGCTCCTATAATTCACCCCTCCACTTT. The encoded protein is CASSSGGSYNSPLHF.